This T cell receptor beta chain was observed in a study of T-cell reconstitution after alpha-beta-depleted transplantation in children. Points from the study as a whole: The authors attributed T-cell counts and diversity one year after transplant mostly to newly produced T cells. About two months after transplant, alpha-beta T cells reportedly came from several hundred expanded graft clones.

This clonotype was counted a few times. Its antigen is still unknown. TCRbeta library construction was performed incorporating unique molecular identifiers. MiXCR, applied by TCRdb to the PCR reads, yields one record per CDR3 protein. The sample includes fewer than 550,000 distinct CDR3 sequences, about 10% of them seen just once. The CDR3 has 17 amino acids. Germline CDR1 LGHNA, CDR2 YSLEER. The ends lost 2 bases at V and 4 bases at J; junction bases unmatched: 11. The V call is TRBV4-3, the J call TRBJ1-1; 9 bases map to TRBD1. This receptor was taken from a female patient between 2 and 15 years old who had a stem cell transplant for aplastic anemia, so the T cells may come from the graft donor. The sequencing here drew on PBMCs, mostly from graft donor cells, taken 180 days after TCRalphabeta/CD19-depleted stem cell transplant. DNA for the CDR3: TGCGCCAGCAGCCAAACCCGGGACAGGGAATCGTTCACTGAAGCTTTCTTT. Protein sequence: CASSQTRDRESFTEAFF.